The 32 T cell receptor beta chains in this list originate from one sample, sequenced in a study of cytomegalovirus exposure and HLA in healthy donors. Sequenced by immunoSEQ multiplex PCR; TCRdb stores in-frame clones only, minus some. The sample contains some 240,000 clones, around 88% of which appear only once. The source material was PBMCs. The receptors come from a woman aged 25 to 39 in good health and CMV-seropositive.

The genes are TRBV7-9 and TRBJ2-2, with TRBD1 identical over 10 bases. V trimming: 1 base; J trimming: 6 bases; junction bases outside the gene matches: 5. The CDR3 length is 16 residues. CDR1 and CDR2 (germline): SEHNR, FQNEAQ (reference sequence). CDR3 nucleotides: TGTGCCAGCAGCTTAGTTCCGGGACAGGGGCCCGGGGAGCTGTTTTTT. Translation gives CASSLVPGQGPGELFF.

This rearrangement joins TRBV5-1 to TRBJ2-1; TRBD2 matches 12 bases. The CDR3 is 18 amino acids. The junction had 9 bases not matched to a gene; V was cut back by 4 bases and J by 1 base. Germline CDR1 is SGHRS and CDR2 is YFSETQ. CDR3 loop: CASSPGTSGLQSYNEQFF. The CDR3 region has the DNA TGCGCCAGCAGCCCCGGGACTAGCGGGCTTCAATCCTACAATGAGCAGTTCTTC.

The chain uses TRBV5-8 and TRBJ1-4, with D possibly being TRBD1 (6 bases). The V end lost 4 bases, the J end lost 5 bases, and 9 bases lay between the germline ends. The CDR3 runs 13 residues. Germline CDR1 SGHTS, CDR2 YDEGEE. The CDR3 DNA is TGTGCCAGCAGCGACCAGGGGAATGAAAAACTGTTTTTT. This gives the protein CASSDQGNEKLFF.

The rearrangement joins TRBV2 to TRBJ2-1; a possible D gene is TRBD2 (5 bases). Per the germline V gene, CDR1 is SNHLY and CDR2 is FYNNEI. This CDR3 comprises 15 residues. V lost 7 bases and J lost 0, with 13 bases in between. The CDR3 reads CASKQQGSSYNEQFF. DNA of the CDR3: TGTGCCAGCAAGCAGCAAGGGAGCTCCTACAATGAGCAGTTCTTC. The entire variable domain, with the rest obtained from reference TRBV2 and TRBJ2-1, is as follows: EPEVTQTPSHQVTQMGQEVILRCVPISNHLYFYWYRQILGQKVEFLVSFYNNEISEKSEIFDDQFSVERPDGSNFTLKIRSTKLEDSAMYFCASKQQGSSYNEQFFGPGTRLTVL.

V usage is TRBV7-8 and J usage is TRBJ1-5, with TRBD1 as a possible D gene (6 bases). The CDR3 length is 18 residues. The V end lost 1 base, the J end lost 4 bases, and 20 bases lay between the germline ends. CDR1 SGHVS and CDR2 FQNEAQ come from the germline V gene. The CDR3 region is CASSLVAGSGAGNQPQHF. Here the CDR3 DNA reads TGTGCCAGCAGCTTAGTGGCAGGGTCAGGGGCCGGAAATCAGCCCCAGCATTTT.

The chain combines TRBV4-1 with TRBJ2-1; TRBD2 might be the D (6 bases). Germline V CDR1 and CDR2: MGHRA, YSYEKL. Trimming took 0 bases from V and 4 from J, leaving 16 bases between them. The CDR3 runs to 17 residues. CDR3 loop: CASSQDQPSGYYNEQFF. The CDR3 DNA reads TGCGCCAGCAGCCAAGATCAACCAAGCGGGTATTACAATGAGCAGTTCTTC.

The chain employs TRBV2 and TRBJ2-7; no clear D gene. Trimming cost V 7 bases and J 0 bases, with 13 bases left between them. This CDR3 region has 14 residues. Germline-derived CDR1 and CDR2 are SNHLY and FYNNEI. The CDR3 reads CASMNQANSYEQYF. CDR3 in DNA: TGTGCCAGCATGAACCAAGCGAACTCCTACGAGCAGTACTTC. Drawing the rest from reference TRBV2 and TRBJ2-7, the complete variable domain is EPEVTQTPSHQVTQMGQEVILRCVPISNHLYFYWYRQILGQKVEFLVSFYNNEISEKSEIFDDQFSVERPDGSNFTLKIRSTKLEDSAMYFCASMNQANSYEQYFGPGTRLTVT.

V is TRBV23-1 and J is TRBJ2-7, with TRBD1 matching over 11 bases. TRBV23-1 is an ORF, and what it does is uncertain. J lost 5 bases, V lost 0 bases, and 6 bases had no gene match. This CDR3 is 16 amino acids long. The CDR3 nucleotides are TGCGCCAGCAGTCAATCGGGGGACAGGGGGTTGGACGAGCAGTACTTC. This sequence encodes CASSQSGDRGLDEQYF.

This clone was seen many times. The V call is TRBV7-2, the J call TRBJ1-5; a weak D match, TRBD1 (6 bases). The length of the CDR3 is 14 residues. Germline-derived CDR1 and CDR2 are SGHTA and FQGNSA. Trimming left V 4 bases short and J 1 base short, with 8 bases between. This CDR3 is CASSYTGSNQPQHF. CDR3 nucleotides: TGTGCCAGCAGCTACACAGGGAGCAATCAGCCCCAGCATTTT.

V and J are TRBV11-2 and TRBJ1-3; TRBD1 aligns across 7 bases. CDR1 SGHAT and CDR2 FQNNGV come from the germline V gene. V gave up 5 bases and J gave up 4 bases; unmatched junction bases: 8. The length of the CDR3 is 15 residues. DNA for the CDR3: TGTGCCAGCAGCGTTGAGAGGGGGCTAGGAAACACCATATATTTT. Amino acids: CASSVERGLGNTIYF.

The J gene is TRBJ2-7, the V gene TRBV5-1; D gene uncertain. This CDR3 region has 14 residues. V lost 3 bases and J 0 bases, leaving 10 bases between the germline ends. Germline V gene sequence: CDR1 SGHRS, CDR2 YFSETQ. The CDR3 sequence is CASSSIASSYEQYF. The CDR3 DNA reads as TGCGCCAGCAGCTCTATTGCGAGCTCCTACGAGCAGTACTTC.

The chain recombines TRBV7-6 with TRBJ2-1; 14 bases agree with TRBD2. CDR1 is SGHVS, CDR2 FNYEAQ, per germline. The ends lost 5 bases at V and 7 bases at J; junction bases unmatched: 7. CDR3 length equals 16 residues. The CDR3 sequence is CASSTTGTSGRNEQFF. The CDR3 DNA reads TGTGCCAGCAGCACTACCGGGACTAGCGGGAGAAATGAGCAGTTCTTC. Together with reference TRBV7-6 and TRBJ2-1, the CDR3 gives the full variable domain: GAGVSQSPRYKVTKRGQDVALRCDPISGHVSLYWYRQALGQGPEFLTYFNYEAQQDKSGLPNDRFSAERPEGSISTLTIQRTEQRDSAMYRCASSTTGTSGRNEQFFGPGTRLTVL.

The chain has TRBV27 and TRBJ2-1; D not resolved. Trimming took off 4 bases at V and 5 bases at J, with 15 bases between the two ends. The CDR3 extends over 15 amino acids. Germline values: CDR1 MNHEY, CDR2 SMNVEV (reference sequence). This CDR3 is CASSSEREINNEQFF. Here the CDR3 DNA reads TGTGCCAGCAGTTCGGAGCGAGAGATAAACAATGAGCAGTTCTTC.

The rearrangement links TRBV6-5 to TRBJ2-1; 12 bases map to TRBD2. After removal of 6 bases from V and 8 bases from J, the junction contained 2 bases not matched to a gene. The CDR3 is 13 amino acids. Per the germline V gene, CDR1 is MNHEY and CDR2 is SVGAGI. CDR3: CASRPSGRDEQFF. In DNA, the CDR3 is TGTGCCAGCAGGCCTAGCGGGAGGGATGAGCAGTTCTTC.

The chain has TRBV19 and TRBJ2-7; weak D call: TRBD2 (6 bases). Per the germline V gene, CDR1 is LNHDA and CDR2 is SQIVND (reference sequence). Trimming removed 4 bases from V and 2 bases from J, with 9 bases in between. The CDR3 totals 13 residues. In DNA form, the CDR3 reads TGTGCCAGTAGTAGAGGACTAACCTACGAGCAGTACTTC. This gives the protein CASSRGLTYEQYF.

The count of this clone is one. The chain is built from TRBV29-1 and TRBJ1-1, with 8 bases matching TRBD1. The CDR3 has 15 amino acids. V shed 4 bases and J 5 bases; nucleotides not matched to a gene: 12. CDR1 is SQVTM and CDR2 is ANQGSEA in the germline V gene. CDR3 sequence: CSVVRTGIGGTEAFF. CDR3 in DNA: TGCAGCGTTGTCCGGACAGGGATTGGTGGGACTGAAGCTTTCTTT.

The rearrangement links TRBV10-3 to TRBJ2-6, with D uncertain. This CDR3 region has 17 residues. The V gene's germline CDR1 is ENHRY and CDR2 SYGVKD. The V gene lost 0 bases and the J gene lost 0 bases, with 9 bases spanning the gap. CDR3 protein: CAISESRHNSGANVLTF. The CDR3 region has the DNA TGTGCCATCAGTGAGTCGAGGCATAACTCTGGGGCCAACGTCCTGACTTTC.

This clone was counted a single time. The chain is built from TRBV11-2 and TRBJ2-7; TRBD2 agrees at 7 bases. This CDR3 has 13 residues. V was clipped by 5 bases and J by 8 bases; unmatched bases: 9. From germline, CDR1 is SGHAT and CDR2 FQNNGV. CDR3 DNA: TGTGCCAGCAGCCTCGGACTAGAGTCCCAGCAGTACTTC. Its translation: CASSLGLESQQYF.

This clone was picked up a small number of times. V gene TRBV27 combines with J gene TRBJ1-5; 8 bases agree with TRBD1. Germline CDR1 reads MNHEY; CDR2 reads SMNVEV (reference sequence). This CDR3 comprises 16 residues. The V segment lost 5 bases and the J segment 5 bases; nucleotides outside the gene matches: 11. For the CDR3, the DNA is TGTGCCAGCAGTACCTACCGGGACAGGCTGCATCAGCCCCAGCATTTT. This sequence encodes CASSTYRDRLHQPQHF.

The V call is TRBV5-5, the J call TRBJ2-2; D is unresolved. Trimming shortened V by 0 bases and J by 5 bases, and 14 bases separated the two germline ends. The germline V gene has CDR1 SGHKS and CDR2 YYEKEE (reference sequence). The CDR3 has 16 residues. CDR3 in amino acids: CASSLGQPSSTGELFF. The CDR3 DNA reads TGTGCCAGCAGCTTGGGACAACCCAGTTCTACCGGGGAGCTGTTTTTT.

This clone was picked up a small number of times. The chain combines TRBV5-4 with TRBJ2-5; 9 positions match TRBD1. The germline V gene has CDR1 SGHNT and CDR2 YYREEE (reference sequence). This CDR3 spans 14 amino acids. Trimming removed 3 bases from V and 5 bases from J; junction bases left unmatched: 5. The CDR3 sequence: CASSSQTGGETQYF. For the CDR3, the DNA is TGTGCCAGCAGCTCTCAGACAGGGGGGGAGACCCAGTACTTC.

The chain carries TRBV14 and TRBJ2-7; no firm D call. CDR1 is SGHDN and CDR2 is FVKESK in the germline V gene. The length of the CDR3 is 12 residues. The germline V and J ends were trimmed by 4 bases and 2 bases, with 6 bases remaining between them. The CDR3 is CASSPNAYEQYF. DNA for the CDR3: TGTGCCAGCAGCCCCAATGCCTACGAGCAGTACTTC. The whole variable domain, remainder taken from reference TRBV14 and TRBJ2-7, is EAGVTQFPSHSVIEKGQTVTLRCDPISGHDNLYWYRRVMGKEIKFLLHFVKESKQDESGMPNNRFLAERTGGTYSTLKVQPAELEDSGVYFCASSPNAYEQYFGPGTRLTVT.

The chain carries TRBV6-6 and TRBJ1-1, with 11 bases fitting TRBD1. This CDR3 is 14 amino acids long. Germline lookup yields CDR1 MNHNY and CDR2 SVGAGI (reference sequence). J gave up 1 base and V 8 bases, and 3 bases lay outside the gene matches. Written as DNA, the CDR3 is TGTGCCAGCTGGGGGACAGGGGGGAACACTGAAGCTTTCTTT. It encodes CASWGTGGNTEAFF.

The chain joins TRBV10-3 to TRBJ2-1; 11 bases are a match to TRBD2. The CDR3 totals 15 residues. The V and J ends lost 10 bases and 8 bases, in that order; junction bases with no gene match: 13. Germline assignment: CDR1 ENHRY and CDR2 SYGVKD. CDR3 nucleotide sequence: TGTGCCACATCTCCTAGCGGGAGGCGAGGGGATGAGCAGTTCTTC. This codes for CATSPSGRRGDEQFF.

The rearrangement links TRBV5-1 to TRBJ2-3; perhaps TRBD1 as D (5 bases). Trimming stripped 4 bases from V and 3 bases from J, with 9 bases between. The CDR3 is 13 residues long. Germline V gives CDR1 SGHRS, CDR2 YFSETQ. The CDR3 region has the DNA TGCGCCAGCAGCACACAGGATACAGATACGCAGTATTTT. This gives the protein CASSTQDTDTQYF.

The chain combines TRBV25-1 with TRBJ1-4; 7 bases are shared with TRBD1. This CDR3 spans 14 amino acids. The germline gives CDR1 MGHDK, CDR2 SYGVNS. With 6 bases clipped from V and 5 bases from J, the junction kept 6 bases outside the gene matches. The CDR3 DNA reads as TGTGCCAGCAGCCAGACAGGGCGAAATGAAAAACTGTTTTTT. Translating it yields CASSQTGRNEKLFF.

The rearrangement joins TRBV14 to TRBJ2-5, with a possible D match to TRBD2 (5 bases). Germline CDR1 and CDR2: SGHDN and FVKESK. This CDR3 is 14 amino acids long. The ends were cut back, 6 bases at V and 4 bases at J, with 15 bases in the middle. In nucleotides, the CDR3 is TGTGCCAGCAGTTCCGCCCGGAGGTCAGAGACCCAGTACTTC. Amino acid sequence: CASSSARRSETQYF.

The rearrangement uses TRBV7-9 and TRBJ2-1; 14 bases line up with TRBD2. With 4 bases clipped from V and 4 bases from J, the junction kept 6 bases outside the gene matches. The germline gives CDR1 SEHNR, CDR2 FQNEAQ (reference sequence). The CDR3 runs to 17 residues. The CDR3 sequence: CASSSPGLAGDYNEQFF. For the CDR3, the DNA is TGTGCCAGCAGCTCACCGGGACTAGCGGGGGATTACAATGAGCAGTTCTTC.

V is TRBV5-1 and J is TRBJ1-5; D perhaps matches TRBD1 (6 bases). V lost 0 bases to trimming and J lost 5 bases, with 12 bases between them. Germline V gene lookup returns CDR1 SGHRS and CDR2 YFSETQ. The CDR3 runs to 15 residues. CDR3 DNA: TGCGCCAGCAGCTTGGAAGGCAGGGGAGATCAGCCCCAGCATTTT. It is translated as CASSLEGRGDQPQHF. Full variable domain (outside the CDR3, taken from reference TRBV5-1 and TRBJ1-5): KAGVTQTPRYLIKTRGQQVTLSCSPISGHRSVSWYQQTPGQGLQFLFEYFSETQRNKGNFPGRFSGRQFSNSRSEMNVSTLELGDSALYLCASSLEGRGDQPQHFGDGTRLSIL.

The chain couples TRBV18 to TRBJ2-2; TRBD2 agrees at 8 bases. The trim removed 0 bases at V and 1 base at J, leaving 1 base unmatched. CDR1 KGHSH and CDR2 LQKENI come from the germline V gene. The CDR3 has 16 residues. The CDR3 sequence: CASSPPSGGNTGELFF. The CDR3 region has the DNA TGTGCCAGCTCACCACCGAGCGGGGGGAACACCGGGGAGCTGTTTTTT.

The gene calls are TRBV11-2 and TRBJ1-1; D perhaps matches TRBD1 (6 bases). This CDR3 has 14 amino acids. CDR1 is SGHAT, CDR2 FQNNGV, per germline. V lost 8 bases and J 1 base, leaving 14 bases between the germline ends. The CDR3 loop is CASGRARGNTEAFF. The DNA for the CDR3 is TGTGCCAGCGGGAGGGCCAGGGGGAACACTGAAGCTTTCTTT.

This sequence joins TRBV7-6 and TRBJ2-7; the D gene is possibly TRBD1 (5 bases). CDR1 is SGHVS and CDR2 is FNYEAQ in the germline V gene. The CDR3 contains 16 residues. The germline V and J ends were trimmed by 1 base and 3 bases, with 16 bases remaining between them. CDR3 region: CASSLEGAGPGYEQYF. CDR3 sequence (DNA): TGTGCCAGCAGCTTAGAAGGGGCAGGTCCTGGCTACGAGCAGTACTTC.